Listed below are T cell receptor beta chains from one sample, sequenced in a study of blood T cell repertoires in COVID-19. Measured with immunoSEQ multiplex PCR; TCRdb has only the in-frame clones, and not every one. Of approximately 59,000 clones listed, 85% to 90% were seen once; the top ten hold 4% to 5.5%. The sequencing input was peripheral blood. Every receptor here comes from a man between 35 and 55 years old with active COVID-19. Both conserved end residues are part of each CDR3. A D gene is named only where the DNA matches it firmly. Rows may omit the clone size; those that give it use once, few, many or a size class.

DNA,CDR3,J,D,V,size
TGTGCCAGCAGCAGGAGAGGGAATAATCAGCCCCAGCATTTT,CASSRRGNNQPQHF,TRBJ1-5,.,TRBV5-6,.
TGTGCCAGCAGTGAACAGGGGGATACGCAGTATTTT,CASSEQGDTQYF,TRBJ2-3,.,TRBV6-1,.
TGTGCCAGTAGTATAGGGGGGGGAACGAGCGGAACCTATGGCTACACCTTC,CASSIGGGTSGTYGYTF,TRBJ1-2,.,TRBV19,.
TGTGCCAGCAGCCTCAGACAGGGGAATTCACCCCTCCACTTT,CASSLRQGNSPLHF,TRBJ1-6,TRBD1,TRBV9,.
TGTGCCAGCAGGGGCGGGACCCGGGCCGGGGAGCTGTTTTTT,CASRGGTRAGELFF,TRBJ2-2,.,TRBV2,.
TGTGCCAGCAGTTTTCGGGGGTCAGGCTATGGCTACACCTTC,CASSFRGSGYGYTF,TRBJ1-2,.,TRBV28,.
TGTGCCAGCAGTAAGCGGGGCACTGAAGCTTTCTTT,CASSKRGTEAFF,TRBJ1-1,.,TRBV11-3,.
TGTGCCAGCAGCTTGTCCGACTCGACAGGGTACTCAAATCAGCCCCAGCATTTT,CASSLSDSTGYSNQPQHF,TRBJ1-5,TRBD1,TRBV7-8,.
TGTGCCAGCAGCACCCCGGGTGAGCAGTTCTTC,CASSTPGEQFF,TRBJ2-1,.,TRBV7-8,.
TGTGCCAGCAGTTACTCCCCCGGGACTAGCCCCGAGCAGTACTTC,CASSYSPGTSPEQYF,TRBJ2-7,TRBD2,TRBV6-5,.
TGTGCCAGCAGGCGACAAGGGGGACACCGGGGAGCTGTTTTT,CASRRQGGHRGAVF,TRBJ2-2,.,TRBV28,once
TGCGCCAGCAGTCCTCCGGGACGGACTATGAACACTGAAGCTTTCTTT,CASSPPGRTMNTEAFF,TRBJ1-1,.,TRBV10-1,.
TGTGCCAGCTCACAAGGGACAGGTACCTACGAGCAGTACTTC,CASSQGTGTYEQYF,TRBJ2-7,TRBD1,TRBV18,.
TGTGCCAGCAGCCCGAGCGCAGATACGCAGTATTTT,CASSPSADTQYF,TRBJ2-3,.,TRBV3-1/TRBV3-2,.
TGTGCCAGCTCACCAATCCCCATCCGGGGTAGCACTGAAGCTTTCTTT,CASSPIPIRGSTEAFF,TRBJ1-1,.,TRBV18,.
TGTGCCACCGGGACAGGGGGCTACGAGCAGTACTTC,CATGTGGYEQYF,TRBJ2-7,TRBD1,TRBV5-4,.
TGTGCCAGCAGCTTCGGGACAGGGTACGGAAACACCATATATTTT,CASSFGTGYGNTIYF,TRBJ1-3,TRBD1,TRBV7-8,.
TGTGCCAGCAGCGTAGGGGAGGGAGGGCCCCTAGACAATGAGCAGTTCTTC,CASSVGEGGPLDNEQFF,TRBJ2-1,TRBD2,TRBV9,once